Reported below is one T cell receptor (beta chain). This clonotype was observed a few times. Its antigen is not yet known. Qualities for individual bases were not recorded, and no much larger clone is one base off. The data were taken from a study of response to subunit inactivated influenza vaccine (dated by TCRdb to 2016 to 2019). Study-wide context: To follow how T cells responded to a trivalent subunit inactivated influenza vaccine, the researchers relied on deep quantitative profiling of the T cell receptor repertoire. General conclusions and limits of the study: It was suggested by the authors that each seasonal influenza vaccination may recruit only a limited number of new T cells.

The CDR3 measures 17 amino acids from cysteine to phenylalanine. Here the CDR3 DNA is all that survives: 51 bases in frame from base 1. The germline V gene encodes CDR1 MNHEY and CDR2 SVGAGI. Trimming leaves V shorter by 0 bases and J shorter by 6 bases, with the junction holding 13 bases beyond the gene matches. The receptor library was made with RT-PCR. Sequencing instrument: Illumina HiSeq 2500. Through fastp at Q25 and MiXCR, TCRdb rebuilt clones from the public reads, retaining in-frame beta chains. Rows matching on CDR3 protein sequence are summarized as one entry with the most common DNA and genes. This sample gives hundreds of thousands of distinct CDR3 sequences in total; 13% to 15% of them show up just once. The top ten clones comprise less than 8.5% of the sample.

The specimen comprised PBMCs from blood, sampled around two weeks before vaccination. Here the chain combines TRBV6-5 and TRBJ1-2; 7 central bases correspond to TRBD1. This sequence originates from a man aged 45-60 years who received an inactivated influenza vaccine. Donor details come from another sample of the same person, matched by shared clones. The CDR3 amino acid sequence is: CASSYSLRGRGVHGYTF. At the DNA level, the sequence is TGTGCCAGCAGTTACTCGCTGAGGGGGCGAGGCGTACATGGCTACACCTTC.